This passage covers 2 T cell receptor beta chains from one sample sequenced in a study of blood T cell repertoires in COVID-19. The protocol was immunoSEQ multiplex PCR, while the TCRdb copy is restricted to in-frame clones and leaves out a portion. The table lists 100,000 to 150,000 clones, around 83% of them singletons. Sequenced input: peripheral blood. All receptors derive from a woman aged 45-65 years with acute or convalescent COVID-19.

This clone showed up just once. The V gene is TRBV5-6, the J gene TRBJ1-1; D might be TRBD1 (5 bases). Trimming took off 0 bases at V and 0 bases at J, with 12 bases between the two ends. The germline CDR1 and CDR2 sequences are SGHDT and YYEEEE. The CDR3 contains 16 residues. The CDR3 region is CASSLGQGTMNTEAFF. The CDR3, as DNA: TGTGCCAGCAGCTTGGGGCAGGGAACCATGAACACTGAAGCTTTCTTT.

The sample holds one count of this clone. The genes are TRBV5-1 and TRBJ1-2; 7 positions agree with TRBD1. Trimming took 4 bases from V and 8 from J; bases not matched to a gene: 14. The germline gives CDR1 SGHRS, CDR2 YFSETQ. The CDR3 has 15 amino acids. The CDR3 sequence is CASSVNPDRVDGYTF. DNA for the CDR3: TGCGCCAGCAGCGTGAACCCCGACAGGGTGGACGGCTACACCTTC.